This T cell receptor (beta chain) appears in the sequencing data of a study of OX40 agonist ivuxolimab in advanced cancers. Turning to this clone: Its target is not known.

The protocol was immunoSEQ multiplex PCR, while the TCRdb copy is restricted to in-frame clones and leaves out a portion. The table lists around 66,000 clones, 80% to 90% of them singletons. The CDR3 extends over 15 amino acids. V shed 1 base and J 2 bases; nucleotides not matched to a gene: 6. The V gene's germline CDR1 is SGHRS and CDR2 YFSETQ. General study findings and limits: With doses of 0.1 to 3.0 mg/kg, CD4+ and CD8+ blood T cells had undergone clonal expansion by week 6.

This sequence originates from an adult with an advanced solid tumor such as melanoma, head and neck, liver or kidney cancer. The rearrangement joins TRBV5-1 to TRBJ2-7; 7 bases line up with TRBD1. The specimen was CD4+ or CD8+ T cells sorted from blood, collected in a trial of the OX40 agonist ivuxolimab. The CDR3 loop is CASSLRTGDPYEQYF. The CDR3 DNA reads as TGCGCCAGCAGCTTGAGGACAGGTGATCCCTACGAGCAGTACTTC.